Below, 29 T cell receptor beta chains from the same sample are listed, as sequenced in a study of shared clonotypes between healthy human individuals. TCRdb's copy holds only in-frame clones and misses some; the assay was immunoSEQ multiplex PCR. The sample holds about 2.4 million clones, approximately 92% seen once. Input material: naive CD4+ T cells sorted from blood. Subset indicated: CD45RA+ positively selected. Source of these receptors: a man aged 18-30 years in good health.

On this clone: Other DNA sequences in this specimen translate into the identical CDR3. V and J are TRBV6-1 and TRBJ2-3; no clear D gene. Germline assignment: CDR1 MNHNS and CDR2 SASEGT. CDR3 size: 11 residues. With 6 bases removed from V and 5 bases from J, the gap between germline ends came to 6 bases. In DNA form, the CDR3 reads TGTGCCAGCAGCGTGTTAGATACGCAGTATTTT. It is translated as CASSVLDTQYF.

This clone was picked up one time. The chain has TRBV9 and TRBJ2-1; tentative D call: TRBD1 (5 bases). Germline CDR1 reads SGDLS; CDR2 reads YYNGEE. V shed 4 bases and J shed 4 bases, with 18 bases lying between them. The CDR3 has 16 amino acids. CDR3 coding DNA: TGTGCCAGCAGCTCCCAGGGCCCCAAGGAGTACAATGAGCAGTTCTTC. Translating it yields CASSSQGPKEYNEQFF.

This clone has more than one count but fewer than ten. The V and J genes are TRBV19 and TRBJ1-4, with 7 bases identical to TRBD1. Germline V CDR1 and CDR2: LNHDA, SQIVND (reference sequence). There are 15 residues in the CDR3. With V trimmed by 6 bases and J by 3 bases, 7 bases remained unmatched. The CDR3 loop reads CASSPGGTANEKLFF. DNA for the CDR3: TGTGCCAGTAGCCCCGGCGGGACAGCTAATGAAAAACTGTTTTTT.

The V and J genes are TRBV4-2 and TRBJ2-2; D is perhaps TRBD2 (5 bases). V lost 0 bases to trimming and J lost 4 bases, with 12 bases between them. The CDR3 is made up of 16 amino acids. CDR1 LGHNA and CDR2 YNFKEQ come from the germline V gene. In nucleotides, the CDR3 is TGTGCCAGCAGCCAAGATGAACTAGTTGGCACCGGGGAGCTGTTTTTT. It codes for CASSQDELVGTGELFF.

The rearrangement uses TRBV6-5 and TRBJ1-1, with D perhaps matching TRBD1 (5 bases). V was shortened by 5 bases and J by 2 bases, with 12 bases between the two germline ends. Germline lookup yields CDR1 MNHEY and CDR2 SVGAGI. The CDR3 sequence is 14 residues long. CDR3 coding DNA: TGTGCCAGCAGTCCCCGGACACCTAACACTGAAGCTTTCTTT. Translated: CASSPRTPNTEAFF.

The CDR3 nucleotides read TGTGCCAGCAGCTTCCAACACACGGGGAAAGGGACAGATACGCAGTATTTT. It specifies CASSFQHTGKGTDTQYF. V gene TRBV7-3 combines with J gene TRBJ2-3, with TRBD2 as a possible D gene (5 bases). Per germline, CDR1 SGHTA and CDR2 FQGTGA. V lost 3 bases and J lost 3, with 19 bases in between. The CDR3 extends over 17 amino acids.

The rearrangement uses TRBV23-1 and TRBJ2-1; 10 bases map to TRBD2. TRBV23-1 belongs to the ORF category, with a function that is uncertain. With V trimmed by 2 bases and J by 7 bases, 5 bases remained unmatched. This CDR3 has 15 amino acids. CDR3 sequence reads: CASSQLAGVRNEQFF. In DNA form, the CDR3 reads TGCGCCAGCAGTCAACTAGCGGGAGTCCGGAATGAGCAGTTCTTC.

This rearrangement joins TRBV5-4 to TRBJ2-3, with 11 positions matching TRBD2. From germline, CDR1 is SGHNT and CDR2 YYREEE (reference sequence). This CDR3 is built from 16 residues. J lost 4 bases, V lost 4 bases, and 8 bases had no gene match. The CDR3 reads CASSVYKGLAADTQYF. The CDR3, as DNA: TGTGCCAGCAGCGTTTATAAGGGACTAGCGGCAGATACGCAGTATTTT.

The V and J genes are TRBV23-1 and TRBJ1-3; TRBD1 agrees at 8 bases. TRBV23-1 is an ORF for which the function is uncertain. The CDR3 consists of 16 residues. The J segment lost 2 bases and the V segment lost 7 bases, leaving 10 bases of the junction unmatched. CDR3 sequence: CASTQDREGAGNTIYF. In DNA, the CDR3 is TGCGCCAGCACCCAGGACAGGGAAGGAGCTGGAAACACCATATATTTT.

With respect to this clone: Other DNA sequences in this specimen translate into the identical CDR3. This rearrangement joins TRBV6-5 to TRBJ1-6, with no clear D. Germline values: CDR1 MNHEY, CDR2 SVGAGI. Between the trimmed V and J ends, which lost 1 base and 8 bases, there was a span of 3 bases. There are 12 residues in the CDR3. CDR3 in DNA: TGTGCCAGCAGTTACTTAGATTCACCCCTCCACTTT. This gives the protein CASSYLDSPLHF.

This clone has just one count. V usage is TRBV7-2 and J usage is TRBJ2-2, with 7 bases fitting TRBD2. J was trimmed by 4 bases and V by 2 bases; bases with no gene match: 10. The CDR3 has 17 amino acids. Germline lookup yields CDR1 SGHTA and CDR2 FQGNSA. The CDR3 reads CASSLLSGLVGTGELFF. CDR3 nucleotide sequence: TGTGCCAGCAGCTTACTTTCCGGACTAGTTGGCACCGGGGAGCTGTTTTTT.

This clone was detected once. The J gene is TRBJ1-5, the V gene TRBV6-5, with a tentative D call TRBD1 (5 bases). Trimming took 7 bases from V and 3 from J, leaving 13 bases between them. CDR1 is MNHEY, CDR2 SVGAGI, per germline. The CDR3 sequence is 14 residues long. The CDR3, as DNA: TGTGCCAGCACTCAGGGAATGTACAATCAGCCCCAGCATTTT. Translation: CASTQGMYNQPQHF.

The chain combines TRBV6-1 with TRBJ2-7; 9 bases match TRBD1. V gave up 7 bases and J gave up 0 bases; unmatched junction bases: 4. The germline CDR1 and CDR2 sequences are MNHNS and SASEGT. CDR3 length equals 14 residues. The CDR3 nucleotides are TGTGCCAGCACCGGGACAGGGATCTCCTACGAGCAGTACTTC. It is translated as CASTGTGISYEQYF.

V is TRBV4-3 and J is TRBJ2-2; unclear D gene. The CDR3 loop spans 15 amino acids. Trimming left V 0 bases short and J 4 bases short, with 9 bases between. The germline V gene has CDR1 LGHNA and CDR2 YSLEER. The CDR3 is CASSQDPYGTGELFF. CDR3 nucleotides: TGCGCCAGCAGCCAAGATCCATACGGCACCGGGGAGCTGTTTTTT.

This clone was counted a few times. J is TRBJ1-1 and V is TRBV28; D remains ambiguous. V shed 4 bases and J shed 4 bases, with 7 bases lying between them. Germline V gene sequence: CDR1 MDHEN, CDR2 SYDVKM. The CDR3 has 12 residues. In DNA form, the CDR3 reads TGTGCCAGCAGTTCCCTCCCCACTGAAGCTTTCTTT. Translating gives CASSSLPTEAFF.

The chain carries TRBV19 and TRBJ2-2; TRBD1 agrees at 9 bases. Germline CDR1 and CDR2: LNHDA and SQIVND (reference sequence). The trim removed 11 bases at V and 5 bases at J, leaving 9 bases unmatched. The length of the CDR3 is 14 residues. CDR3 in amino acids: CASWGDRVTGELFF. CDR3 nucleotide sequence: TGTGCCTCCTGGGGGGACAGGGTGACCGGGGAGCTGTTTTTT.

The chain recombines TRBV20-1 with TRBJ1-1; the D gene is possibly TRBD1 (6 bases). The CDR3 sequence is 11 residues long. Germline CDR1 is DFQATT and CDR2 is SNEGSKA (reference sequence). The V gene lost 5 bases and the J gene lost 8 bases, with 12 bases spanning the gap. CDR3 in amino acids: CSAATDREAFF. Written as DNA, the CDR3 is TGCAGTGCTGCGACCGACAGGGAAGCTTTCTTT.

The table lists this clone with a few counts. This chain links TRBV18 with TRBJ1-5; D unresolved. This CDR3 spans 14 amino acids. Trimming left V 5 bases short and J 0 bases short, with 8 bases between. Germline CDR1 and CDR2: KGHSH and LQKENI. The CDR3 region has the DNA TGTGCCAGCTCAATGATCGGTAGCAATCAGCCCCAGCATTTT. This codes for CASSMIGSNQPQHF.

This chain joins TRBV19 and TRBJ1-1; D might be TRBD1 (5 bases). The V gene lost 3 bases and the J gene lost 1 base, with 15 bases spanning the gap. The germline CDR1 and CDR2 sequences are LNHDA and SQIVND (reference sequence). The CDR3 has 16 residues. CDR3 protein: CASSMTGVRRNTEAFF. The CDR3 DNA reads TGTGCCAGTAGTATGACGGGGGTAAGGAGGAACACTGAAGCTTTCTTT.

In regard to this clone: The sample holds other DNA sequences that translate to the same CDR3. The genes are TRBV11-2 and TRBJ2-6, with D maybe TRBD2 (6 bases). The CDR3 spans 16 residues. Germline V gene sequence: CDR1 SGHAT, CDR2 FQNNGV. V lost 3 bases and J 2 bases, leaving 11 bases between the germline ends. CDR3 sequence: CASSLNGGAGANVLTF. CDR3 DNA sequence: TGTGCCAGCAGCTTGAACGGGGGTGCTGGGGCCAACGTCCTGACTTTC. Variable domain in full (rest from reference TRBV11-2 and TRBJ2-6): EAGVAQSPRYKIIEKRQSVAFWCNPISGHATLYWYQQILGQGPKLLIQFQNNGVVDDSQLPKDRFSAERLKGVDSTLKIQPAKLEDSAVYLCASSLNGGAGANVLTFGAGSRLTVL.

In DNA, the CDR3 is TGCGCCAGCAGCCAAGGGACAGGGTTGGTAGAGACCCAGTACTTC. Translating gives CASSQGTGLVETQYF. The rearrangement uses TRBV4-1 and TRBJ2-5, with 8 bases fitting TRBD1. Trimming cost V 1 base and J 4 bases; bases outside gene matches: 5. The CDR3 loop spans 15 amino acids. Per the germline V gene, CDR1 is MGHRA and CDR2 is YSYEKL.

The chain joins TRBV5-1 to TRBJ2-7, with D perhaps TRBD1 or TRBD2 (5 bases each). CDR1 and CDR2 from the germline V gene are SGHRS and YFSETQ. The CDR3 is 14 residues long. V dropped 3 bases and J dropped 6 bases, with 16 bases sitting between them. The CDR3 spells CASSSGSLGTEQYF. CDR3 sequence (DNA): TGCGCCAGCAGCTCGGGTAGCCTTGGGACCGAGCAGTACTTC.

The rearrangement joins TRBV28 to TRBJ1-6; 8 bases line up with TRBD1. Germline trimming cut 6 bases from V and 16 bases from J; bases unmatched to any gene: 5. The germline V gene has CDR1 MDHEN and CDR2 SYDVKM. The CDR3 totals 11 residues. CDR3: CASSRTGPLHF. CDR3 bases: TGTGCCAGCAGCCGGACAGGGCCTCTCCACTTT.

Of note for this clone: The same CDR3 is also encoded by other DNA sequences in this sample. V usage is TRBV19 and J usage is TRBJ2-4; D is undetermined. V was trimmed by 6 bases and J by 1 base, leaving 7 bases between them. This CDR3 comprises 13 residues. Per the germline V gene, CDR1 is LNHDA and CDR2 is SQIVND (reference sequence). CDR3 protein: CASSPSAKNIQYF. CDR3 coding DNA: TGTGCCAGTAGCCCGAGCGCCAAAAACATTCAGTACTTC.

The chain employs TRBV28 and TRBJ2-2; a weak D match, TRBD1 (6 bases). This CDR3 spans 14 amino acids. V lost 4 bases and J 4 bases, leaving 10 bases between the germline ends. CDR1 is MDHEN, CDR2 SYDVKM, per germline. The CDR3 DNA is TGTGCCAGCAGTTCAGGACAGCCCACCGGGGAGCTGTTTTTT. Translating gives CASSSGQPTGELFF.

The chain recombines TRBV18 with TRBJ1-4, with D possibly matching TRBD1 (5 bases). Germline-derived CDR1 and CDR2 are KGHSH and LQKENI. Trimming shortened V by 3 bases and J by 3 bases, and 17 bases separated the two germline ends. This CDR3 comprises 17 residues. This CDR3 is CASSPQVIAGPNEKLFF. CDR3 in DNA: TGTGCCAGCTCACCCCAGGTTATCGCGGGGCCTAATGAAAAACTGTTTTTT.

The CDR3 coding sequence is TGTGCCAGCATTCAGGGGGTTAGCTCCTACGAGCAGTACTTC. Translation gives CASIQGVSSYEQYF. V usage is TRBV2 and J usage is TRBJ2-7; the match to TRBD1 covers 7 bases. After removal of 7 bases from V and 0 bases from J, the junction contained 6 bases not matched to a gene. Germline loops: CDR1 SNHLY, CDR2 FYNNEI. This CDR3 spans 14 amino acids.

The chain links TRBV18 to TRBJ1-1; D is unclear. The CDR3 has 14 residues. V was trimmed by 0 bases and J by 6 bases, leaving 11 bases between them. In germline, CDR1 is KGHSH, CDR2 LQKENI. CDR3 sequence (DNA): TGTGCCAGCTCACCACCGATCGGGGTAGCTGAAGCTTTCTTT. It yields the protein CASSPPIGVAEAFF.

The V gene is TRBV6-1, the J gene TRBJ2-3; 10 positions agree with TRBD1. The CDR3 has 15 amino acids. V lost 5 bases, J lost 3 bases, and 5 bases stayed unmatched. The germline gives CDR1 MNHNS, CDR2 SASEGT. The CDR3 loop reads CASSKTGGATDTQYF. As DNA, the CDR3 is TGTGCCAGCAGTAAGACAGGGGGCGCAACAGATACGCAGTATTTT.